This TCR beta chain was retrieved from a study of blood T cell repertoires in COVID-19. At the level of the study: Sites in the United States, Italy and Spain provided acute and convalescent COVID-19 samples. PBMCs, B-cell-depleted T cells, or T cells were the source of the cDNA or gDNA that made up the material.

The J segment lost 1 base and the V segment lost 4 bases, leaving 5 bases of the junction unmatched. Germline CDR1 and CDR2: GTSNPN and SVGIG (reference sequence). CDR3 length equals 15 residues. This clone was detected once. Only in-frame clones appear in the TCRdb table, and some are missing; sequencing was by immunoSEQ multiplex PCR. In the table there are roughly 76,000 clones, 85% to 95% of which are singletons. This receptor was taken from a woman in her fifties or sixties with active COVID-19. Specimen: peripheral blood. This rearrangement joins TRBV30 to TRBJ1-2; 11 bases map to TRBD1. Here the CDR3 reads CAWTGTGGFNYGYTF. The CDR3 nucleotides read TGTGCCTGGACCGGGACAGGGGGATTTAACTATGGCTACACCTTC.